The T cell receptor (beta chain) described here comes from a study of cytomegalovirus exposure and HLA in healthy donors. Primers included in the PCR were 60 Vbeta and 13 Jbeta primers. TCRdb's table, derived via immunoSEQ multiplex PCR, lists solely in-frame clones and lacks some. There are about 120,000 clones in the sample; 75% to 90% occur only once, and under 2.5% lies in the top ten. Trimming cost V 0 bases and J 3 bases; bases outside gene matches: 2. This CDR3 is built from 15 residues. Germline values: CDR1 SGDLS, CDR2 YYNGEE. Only a few counts were recorded for this clone. The gene calls are TRBV9 and TRBJ2-7; 11 positions match TRBD1. This receptor was taken from a man in his thirties or forties in good health and CMV-seronegative. Sequenced: PBMCs. CDR3 DNA sequence: TGTGCCAGCAGCGTAGGGGACAGGGGGTTCTACGAGCAGTACTTC. Amino acid sequence: CASSVGDRGFYEQYF.